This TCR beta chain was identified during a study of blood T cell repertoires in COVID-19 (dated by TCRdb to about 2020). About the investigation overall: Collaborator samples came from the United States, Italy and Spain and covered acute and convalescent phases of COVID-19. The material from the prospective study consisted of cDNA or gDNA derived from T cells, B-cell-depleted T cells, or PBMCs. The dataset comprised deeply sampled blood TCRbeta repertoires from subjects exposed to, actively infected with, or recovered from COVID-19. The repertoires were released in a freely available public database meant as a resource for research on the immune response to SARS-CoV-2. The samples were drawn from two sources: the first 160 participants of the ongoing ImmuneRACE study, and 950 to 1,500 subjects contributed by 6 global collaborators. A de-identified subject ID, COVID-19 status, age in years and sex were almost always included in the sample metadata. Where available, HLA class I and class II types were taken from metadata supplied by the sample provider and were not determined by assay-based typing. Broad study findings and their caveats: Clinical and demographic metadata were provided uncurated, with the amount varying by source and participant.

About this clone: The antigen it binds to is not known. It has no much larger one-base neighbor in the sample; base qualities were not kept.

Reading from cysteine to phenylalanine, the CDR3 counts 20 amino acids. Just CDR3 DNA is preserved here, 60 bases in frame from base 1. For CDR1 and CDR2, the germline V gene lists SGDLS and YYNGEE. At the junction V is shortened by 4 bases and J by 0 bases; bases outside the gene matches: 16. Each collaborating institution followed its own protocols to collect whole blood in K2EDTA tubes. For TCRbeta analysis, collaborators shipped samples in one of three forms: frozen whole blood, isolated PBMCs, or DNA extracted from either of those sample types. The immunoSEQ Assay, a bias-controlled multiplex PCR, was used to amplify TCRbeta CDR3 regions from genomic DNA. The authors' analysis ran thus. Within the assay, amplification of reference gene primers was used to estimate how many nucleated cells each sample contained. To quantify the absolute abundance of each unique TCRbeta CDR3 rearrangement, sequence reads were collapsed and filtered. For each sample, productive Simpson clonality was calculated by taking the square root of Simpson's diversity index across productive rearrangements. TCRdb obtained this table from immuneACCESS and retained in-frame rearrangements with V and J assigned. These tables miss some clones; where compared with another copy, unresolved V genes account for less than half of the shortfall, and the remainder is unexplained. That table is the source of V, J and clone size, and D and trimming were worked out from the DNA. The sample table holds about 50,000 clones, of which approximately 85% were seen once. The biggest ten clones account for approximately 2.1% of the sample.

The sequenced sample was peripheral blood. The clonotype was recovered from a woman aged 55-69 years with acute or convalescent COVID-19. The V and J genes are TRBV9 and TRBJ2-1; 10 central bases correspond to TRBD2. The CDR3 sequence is CASSPLGSGGFTSSYNEQFF. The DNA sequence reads TGTGCCAGCAGCCCCCTGGGTAGCGGGGGGTTTACGAGCTCCTACAATGAGCAGTTCTTC.